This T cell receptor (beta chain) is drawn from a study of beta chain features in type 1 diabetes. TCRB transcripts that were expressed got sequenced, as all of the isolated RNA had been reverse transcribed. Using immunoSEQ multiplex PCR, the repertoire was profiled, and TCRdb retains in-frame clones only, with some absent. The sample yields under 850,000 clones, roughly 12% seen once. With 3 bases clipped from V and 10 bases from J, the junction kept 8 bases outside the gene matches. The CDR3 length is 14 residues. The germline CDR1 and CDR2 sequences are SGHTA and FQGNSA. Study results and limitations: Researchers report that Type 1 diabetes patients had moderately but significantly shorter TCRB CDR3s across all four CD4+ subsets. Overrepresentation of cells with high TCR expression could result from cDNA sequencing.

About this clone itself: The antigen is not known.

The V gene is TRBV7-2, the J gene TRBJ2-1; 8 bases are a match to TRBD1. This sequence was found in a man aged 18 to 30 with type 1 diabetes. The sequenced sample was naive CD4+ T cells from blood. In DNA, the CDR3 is TGTGCCAGCAGCTTGGATCAGGGGGCAGGCGAGCAGTTCTTC. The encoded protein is CASSLDQGAGEQFF.